The next 8 T cell receptor beta chains were all read from a single sample in a study of shared clonotypes between healthy human individuals. Measured with immunoSEQ multiplex PCR; TCRdb has only the in-frame clones, and not every one. The repertoire holds over a million clones, about 75% seen once, with 1.5% in the top ten. The specimen sequenced was memory CD4+ T cells sorted from blood. Subset described: CD45RA-negative fraction. Receptors were obtained from a man aged 18 to 29 in good health.

The chain recombines TRBV23-1 with TRBJ1-4; D is ambiguous. TRBV23-1 carries the ORF label, with uncertain function. The CDR3 is 14 residues long. Trimming pared 2 bases from V and 10 bases from J, leaving 14 bases between. The CDR3 sequence: CASSQNPERRKLFF. In DNA form, the CDR3 reads TGCGCCAGCAGTCAAAACCCAGAAAGGAGAAAACTGTTTTTT.

The rearrangement uses TRBV5-1 and TRBJ2-5; 16 bases agree with TRBD2. Germline assignment: CDR1 SGHRS and CDR2 YFSETQ. The CDR3 is 20 residues long. With V trimmed by 4 bases and J by 2 bases, 14 bases remained unmatched. Here the CDR3 DNA reads TGCGCCAGCAGCCCCGCGGGACTAGCGGGAGGGACAACCAGACAAGAGACCCAGTACTTC. Its protein is CASSPAGLAGGTTRQETQYF. The variable domain in full, completed from reference TRBV5-1 and TRBJ2-5, reads KAGVTQTPRYLIKTRGQQVTLSCSPISGHRSVSWYQQTPGQGLQFLFEYFSETQRNKGNFPGRFSGRQFSNSRSEMNVSTLELGDSALYLCASSPAGLAGGTTRQETQYFGPGTRLLVL.

J is TRBJ1-6 and V is TRBV30; tentative D call: TRBD1 (6 bases). Germline V lookup: CDR1 GTSNPN, CDR2 SVGIG (reference sequence). The V end was cut by 6 bases, the J end by 14 bases, with 17 bases between. CDR3 length: 12 residues. The CDR3 protein is CACYGQFGSLHF. The DNA of the CDR3 is TGTGCCTGTTACGGACAGTTCGGGTCCCTCCACTTT.

A remark on this clone: Other DNA sequences in this sample translate to the same CDR3. This chain joins TRBV27 and TRBJ2-3; 10 positions agree with TRBD2. Germline V gives CDR1 MNHEY, CDR2 SMNVEV (reference sequence). V lost 5 bases to trimming and J lost 1 base; unmatched junction nucleotides: 6. The CDR3 extends over 16 amino acids. This CDR3 reads CASSTRLAGGTDTQYF. DNA for the CDR3: TGTGCCAGCAGTACCCGGCTAGCGGGGGGCACAGATACGCAGTATTTT.

In the case of this clone: This same CDR3 is encoded by further DNA sequences in the sample. The chain carries TRBV5-1 and TRBJ2-3; TRBD1 might be the D (6 bases). Trimming took off 7 bases at V and 1 base at J, with 10 bases between the two ends. Germline lookup yields CDR1 SGHRS and CDR2 YFSETQ. The CDR3 length is 13 residues. This CDR3 reads CASGAGGTDTQYF. CDR3 sequence (DNA): TGCGCCAGCGGCGCAGGGGGCACAGATACGCAGTATTTT.

The chain recombines TRBV19 with TRBJ2-7, with 7 bases identical to TRBD1. CDR1 and CDR2 from the germline V gene are LNHDA and SQIVND (reference sequence). V shed 4 bases, J shed 0 bases, and the junction held 3 bases outside the gene matches. This CDR3 spans 14 amino acids. CDR3 loop: CASSTNRGSYEQYF. CDR3 in DNA: TGTGCCAGTAGTACCAACAGGGGCTCCTACGAGCAGTACTTC.

For the CDR3, the DNA is TGTGCCAGCTCTCGAGCAGGGCGAGCGCGTAACTATGGCTACACCTTC. It specifies CASSRAGRARNYGYTF. The genes are TRBV11-2 and TRBJ1-2, with D perhaps matching TRBD1 (5 bases). V lost 8 bases and J 1 base, leaving 20 bases between the germline ends. The CDR3 is 16 amino acids. Germline V lookup: CDR1 SGHAT, CDR2 FQNNGV.

Written as DNA, the CDR3 is TGTGCCAGCAGCCAGGGCCGGACAGGGGCGGATACGCAGTATTTT. It yields the protein CASSQGRTGADTQYF. The chain carries TRBV7-2 and TRBJ2-3, with 9 bases identical to TRBD1. The trim removed 5 bases at V and 6 bases at J, leaving 9 bases unmatched. Germline CDR1 is SGHTA and CDR2 is FQGNSA. The CDR3 extends over 15 amino acids.